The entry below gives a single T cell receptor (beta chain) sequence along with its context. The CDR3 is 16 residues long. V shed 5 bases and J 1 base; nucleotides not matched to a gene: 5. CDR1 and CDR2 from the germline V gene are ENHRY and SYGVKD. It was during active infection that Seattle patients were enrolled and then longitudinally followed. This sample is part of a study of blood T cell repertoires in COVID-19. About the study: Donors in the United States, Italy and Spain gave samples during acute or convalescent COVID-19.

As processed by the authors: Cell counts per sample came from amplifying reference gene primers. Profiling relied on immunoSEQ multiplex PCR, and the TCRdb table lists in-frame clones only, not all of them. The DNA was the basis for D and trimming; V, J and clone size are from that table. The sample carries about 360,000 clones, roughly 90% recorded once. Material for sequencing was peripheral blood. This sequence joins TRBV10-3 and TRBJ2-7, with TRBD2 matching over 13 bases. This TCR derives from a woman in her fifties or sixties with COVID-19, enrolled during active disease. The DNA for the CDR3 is TGTGCCATCAGTCCGGGACTAGCGGGGAGTTCCTACGAGCAGTACTTC. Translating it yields CAISPGLAGSSYEQYF.